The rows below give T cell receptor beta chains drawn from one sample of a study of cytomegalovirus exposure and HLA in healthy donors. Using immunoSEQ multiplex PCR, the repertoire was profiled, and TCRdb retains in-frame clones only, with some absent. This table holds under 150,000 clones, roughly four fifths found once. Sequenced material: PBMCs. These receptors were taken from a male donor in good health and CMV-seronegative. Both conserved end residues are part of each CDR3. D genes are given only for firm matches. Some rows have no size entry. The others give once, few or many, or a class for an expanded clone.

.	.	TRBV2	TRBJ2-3	CASSDVAAFYF	TGTGCCAGCAGTGATGTAGCCGCCTTTTATTTT
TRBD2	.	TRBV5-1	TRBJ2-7	CASSSTSGSYEQYF	TGCGCCAGCAGCTCGACTAGCGGGAGTTACGAGCAGTACTTC
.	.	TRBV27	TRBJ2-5	CASSFGQQETQYF	TGTGCCAGCAGTTTCGGACAGCAAGAGACCCAGTACTTC
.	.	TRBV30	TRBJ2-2	CAWSGVTNTGELFF	TGTGCCTGGAGCGGAGTTACCAACACCGGGGAGCTGTTTTTT
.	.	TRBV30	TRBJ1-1	CAWRGRMNTEAFF	TGTGCCTGGAGGGGCAGGATGAACACTGAAGCTTTCTTT
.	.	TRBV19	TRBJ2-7	CASSIGQRSSYEQYF	TGTGCCAGTAGTATTGGACAGAGAAGCTCCTACGAGCAGTACTTC
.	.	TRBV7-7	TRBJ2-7	CASSLGPGENEQYF	TGTGCCAGCAGCTTAGGTCCAGGGGAAAACGAGCAGTACTTC
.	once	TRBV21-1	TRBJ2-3	CASSRPRQGAPGLAVTDTQYF	TGTGCCAGCAGCAGGCCTCGACAGGGGGCTCCGGGACTAGCGGTCACAGATACGCAGTATTTT
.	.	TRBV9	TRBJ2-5	CASSPWGRTQETQYF	TGTGCCAGCAGTCCGTGGGGGCGAACCCAAGAGACCCAGTACTTC
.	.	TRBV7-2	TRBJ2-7	CASSLARGVSPFPYEQYF	TGTGCCAGCAGCTTAGCCAGGGGGGTCTCCCCCTTCCCTTACGAGCAGTACTTC
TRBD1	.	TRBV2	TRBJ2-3	CASSDDRDRGTDTQYF	TGTGCCAGCAGTGACGACCGGGACAGGGGTACAGATACGCAGTATTTT
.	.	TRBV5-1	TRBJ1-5	CASSLVGADQPQHF	TGCGCCAGCAGCTTGGTAGGGGCGGATCAGCCCCAGCATTTT
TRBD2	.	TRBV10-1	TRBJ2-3	CASSGRAGVTDTQYF	TGCGCCAGCAGTGGAAGGGCGGGGGTCACAGATACGCAGTATTTT
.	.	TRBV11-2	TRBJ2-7	CASSPGLTYEQYF	TGTGCCAGCAGCCCGGGACTTACCTACGAGCAGTACTTC
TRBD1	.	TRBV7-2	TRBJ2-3	CASSRQGTSTDTQYF	TGTGCCAGCAGCCGACAGGGGACCAGCACAGATACGCAGTATTTT
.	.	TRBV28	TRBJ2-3	CASLKTGTDTQYF	TGTGCCAGCCTAAAGACAGGCACAGATACGCAGTATTTT
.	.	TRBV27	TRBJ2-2	CASSPATWTQLAGELFF	TGTGCCAGCAGTCCGGCAACATGGACTCAGTTGGCCGGGGAGCTGTTTTTT
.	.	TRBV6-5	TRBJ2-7	CASREGRDFGEQYF	TGTGCCAGCAGGGAGGGCCGTGACTTTGGCGAGCAGTACTTC
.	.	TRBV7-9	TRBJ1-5	CASGVEGGQPQHF	TGTGCCAGCGGGGTCGAAGGGGGTCAGCCCCAGCATTTT
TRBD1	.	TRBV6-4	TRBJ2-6	CASSPGTGGSGANVLTF	TGTGCCAGCTCGCCCGGGACAGGGGGCTCTGGGGCCAACGTCCTGACTTTC
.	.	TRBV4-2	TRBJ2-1	CASSQVETEYNEQFF	TGTGCCAGCAGCCAAGTTGAGACAGAGTACAATGAGCAGTTCTTC
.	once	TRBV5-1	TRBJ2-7	CASSLASRVEQYF	TGCGCCAGCAGCTTGGCTTCTCGGGTCGAGCAGTACTTC